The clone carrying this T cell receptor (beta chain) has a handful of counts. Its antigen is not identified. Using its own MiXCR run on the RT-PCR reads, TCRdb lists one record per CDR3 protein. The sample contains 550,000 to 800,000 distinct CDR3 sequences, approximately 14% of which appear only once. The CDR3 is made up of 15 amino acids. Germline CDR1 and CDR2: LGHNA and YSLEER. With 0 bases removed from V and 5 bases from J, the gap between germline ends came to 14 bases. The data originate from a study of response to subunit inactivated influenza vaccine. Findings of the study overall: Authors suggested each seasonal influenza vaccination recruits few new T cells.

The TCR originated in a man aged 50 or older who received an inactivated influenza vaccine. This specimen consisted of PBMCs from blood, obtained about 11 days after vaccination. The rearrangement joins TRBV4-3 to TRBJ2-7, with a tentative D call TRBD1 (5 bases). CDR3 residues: CASSQDGARVDEQYF. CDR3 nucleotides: TGCGCCAGCAGCCAAGATGGGGCTCGGGTGGACGAGCAGTACTTC.